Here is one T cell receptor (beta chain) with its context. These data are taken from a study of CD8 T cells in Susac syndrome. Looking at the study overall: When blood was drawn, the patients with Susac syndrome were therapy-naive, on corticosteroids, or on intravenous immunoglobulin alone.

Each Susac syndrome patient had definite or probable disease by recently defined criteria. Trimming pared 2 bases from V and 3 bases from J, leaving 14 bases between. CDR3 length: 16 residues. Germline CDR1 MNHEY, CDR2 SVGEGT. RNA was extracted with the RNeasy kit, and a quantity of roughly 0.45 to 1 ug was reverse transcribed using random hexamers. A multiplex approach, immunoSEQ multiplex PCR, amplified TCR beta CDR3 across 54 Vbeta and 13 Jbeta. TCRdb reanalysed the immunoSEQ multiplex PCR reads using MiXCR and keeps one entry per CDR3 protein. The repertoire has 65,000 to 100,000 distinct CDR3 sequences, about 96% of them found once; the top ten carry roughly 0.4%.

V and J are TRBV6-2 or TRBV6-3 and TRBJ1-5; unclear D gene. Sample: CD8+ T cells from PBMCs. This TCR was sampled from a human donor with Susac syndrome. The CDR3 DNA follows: TGTGCCAGCAGTTACGCGATAGCTCGGACCAATCAGCCCCAGCATTTT. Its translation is CASSYAIARTNQPQHF.